This T cell receptor (beta chain) was obtained from a study of response to subunit inactivated influenza vaccine. TCRdb re-called the RT-PCR reads through MiXCR, storing one row per CDR3 protein. The sample consists of approximately 700,000 distinct CDR3 sequences, roughly 14% of them appearing once. This clonotype was detected only a few times. CDR1 DFQATT and CDR2 SNEGSKA come from the germline V gene (reference sequence). The CDR3 is 12 amino acids. Trimming stripped 3 bases from V and 5 bases from J, with 8 bases between. The genes are TRBV20-1 and TRBJ1-5; D gene uncertain. The sequences come from PBMCs from blood, collected 11 to 12 days after vaccination. This receptor was obtained from a man over 45 who received an inactivated influenza vaccine. In DNA form, the CDR3 reads TGCAGTGCTAGTGACCCGGATCAGCCCCAGCATTTT. It is translated as CSASDPDQPQHF.